These 25 T cell receptor beta chains came from one sample sequenced in a study of identical twins. From the 5' RACE reads, TCRdb called clonotypes with MiXCR, one entry per CDR3 protein. The repertoire includes around 480,000 distinct CDR3 sequences, 13% to 15% of them detected once, and approximately 0.98% sits in the top ten. These sequences were also reported in another study, on yellow fever vaccine responses in identical twins.

The specimen sequenced was CD4+ T cells sorted from blood. These receptors came from a woman between 18 and 29 years old in good health.

CDR3 in DNA: TGCAGTGCTAGAGATGGGGGCCGGGTGTGGACCCAGTACTTC. This gives the protein CSARDGGRVWTQYF. The chain carries TRBV20-1 and TRBJ2-5; weak D call: TRBD1 (6 bases). The length of the CDR3 is 14 residues. The germline gives CDR1 DFQATT, CDR2 SNEGSKA (reference sequence). Between the trimmed V and J ends, which lost 0 bases and 7 bases, there was a span of 15 bases.

This clonotype occurred many times. V gene TRBV6-2 or TRBV6-3 combines with J gene TRBJ2-5; D is possibly TRBD1 (5 bases). V was clipped by 5 bases and J by 1 base, with 11 bases between them. The CDR3 extends over 14 amino acids. Per the germline V gene, CDR1 is MNHEY and CDR2 is SVGEGT. DNA of the CDR3: TGTGCCAGCAGTACGCTGGACACCCAAGAGACCCAGTACTTC. Translated: CASSTLDTQETQYF.

This chain joins TRBV11-1 and TRBJ2-2; unclear D gene. V was clipped by 4 bases and J by 5 bases, with 29 bases between them. The V gene's germline CDR1 is SGHAT and CDR2 FQDESV (reference sequence). The CDR3 has 20 amino acids. For the CDR3, the DNA is TGTGCCAGCAGCTCGTTTAGCCAGTTCGGTACGGGTCGGCGTACCGGGGAGCTGTTTTTT. Protein sequence: CASSSFSQFGTGRRTGELFF. Full variable domain (remainder filled in from reference TRBV11-1 and TRBJ2-2): EAEVAQSPRYKITEKSQAVAFWCDPISGHATLYWYRQILGQGPELLVQFQDESVVDDSQLPKDRFSAERLKGVDSTLKIQPAELGDSAMYLCASSSFSQFGTGRRTGELFFGEGSRLTVL.

V gene TRBV29-1 combines with J gene TRBJ1-5, with D hard to call. Per the germline V gene, CDR1 is SQVTM and CDR2 is ANQGSEA. The CDR3 has 12 residues. Between the trimmed V and J ends, which lost 4 bases and 6 bases, there was a span of 10 bases. The chain's CDR3 is CSVGASGQPQHF. In DNA, the CDR3 is TGCAGCGTTGGTGCCAGCGGTCAGCCCCAGCATTTT.

This clonotype appeared a few times. This rearrangement joins TRBV7-6 to TRBJ2-7; 7 bases agree with TRBD1. The CDR3 runs 16 residues. Germline loops: CDR1 SGHVS, CDR2 FNYEAQ. Trimming cost V 2 bases and J 9 bases; bases outside gene matches: 16. CDR3 nucleotide sequence: TGTGCCAGCAGCTTACGCGCCGGGACAGAGATTGAGGGGCAGTACTTC. Translating it yields CASSLRAGTEIEGQYF.

This clonotype has a count of ten or more. The chain recombines TRBV27 with TRBJ2-5; 8 bases are a match to TRBD2. CDR3 length: 17 amino acids. V gave up 6 bases and J gave up 2 bases; unmatched junction bases: 14. The germline V gene has CDR1 MNHEY and CDR2 SMNVEV (reference sequence). In DNA form, the CDR3 reads TGTGCCAGCAGCCCCCTGAATAGGCTAGCGGGTCAAGAGACCCAGTACTTC. Translated, it gives CASSPLNRLAGQETQYF.

CDR3 sequence reads: CASSPPWPGTDTQYF. The CDR3 DNA sequence: TGTGCCAGCAGTCCCCCATGGCCTGGCACAGATACGCAGTATTTT. The V and J genes are TRBV14 and TRBJ2-3, with D unresolved. Trimming stripped 6 bases from V and 1 base from J, with 14 bases between. The CDR3 is made up of 15 amino acids. Germline CDR1 SGHDN, CDR2 FVKESK.

The chain uses TRBV5-1 and TRBJ1-2; D gene uncertain. This CDR3 contains 14 residues. Trimming left V 3 bases short and J 3 bases short, with 12 bases between. Germline CDR1 SGHRS, CDR2 YFSETQ. The CDR3 DNA is TGCGCCAGCAGCTCACATACCCAGGACTATGGCTACACCTTC. Amino acid sequence: CASSSHTQDYGYTF.

The chain uses TRBV29-1 and TRBJ2-1; D is possibly TRBD1 (6 bases). CDR1 and CDR2 (germline): SQVTM, ANQGSEA. The CDR3 runs to 16 residues. V was clipped by 3 bases and J by 4 bases, with 19 bases between them. The CDR3 nucleotides read TGCAGCGTTGAGGCCCTCCGAGGGGGTTTTTACAATGAGCAGTTCTTC. Amino acid sequence: CSVEALRGGFYNEQFF.

This clonotype was observed a few times. The chain is built from TRBV20-1 and TRBJ1-2; 7 positions match TRBD1. The trim removed 3 bases at V and 5 bases at J, leaving 3 bases unmatched. The CDR3 has 12 residues. The germline V gene has CDR1 DFQATT and CDR2 SNEGSKA (reference sequence). CDR3 sequence (DNA): TGCAGTGCTAGTTCAGGGGGATATGGCTACACCTTC. Its protein product is CSASSGGYGYTF.

The chain couples TRBV25-1 to TRBJ2-7; D might be TRBD1 or TRBD2, each matching 5 bases. V was trimmed by 2 bases and J by 7 bases, leaving 12 bases between them. The CDR3 loop spans 13 amino acids. Germline CDR1 reads MGHDK; CDR2 reads SYGVNS. The CDR3 DNA reads as TGTGCCAGCAGTGAAGGGGGACGTGGGGAGCAGTACTTC. Translating gives CASSEGGRGEQYF.

This chain links TRBV5-4 with TRBJ2-1, with 7 bases lining up with TRBD1. CDR3 length: 12 residues. Trimming took 2 bases from V and 9 from J; bases not matched to a gene: 2. Per the germline V gene, CDR1 is SGHNT and CDR2 is YYREEE (reference sequence). The CDR3 region has the DNA TGTGCCAGCAGCTTCGACAGGGCTGAGCAGTTCTTC. Translation: CASSFDRAEQFF.

This chain links TRBV7-2 with TRBJ2-7, with D perhaps matching TRBD1 (6 bases). V lost 7 bases, J lost 3 bases, and 10 bases lay in between. From germline, CDR1 is SGHTA and CDR2 FQGNSA. This CDR3 has 12 residues. The CDR3 bases are TGTGCCAGCAAGGGGGAAAACTACGAGCAGTACTTC. It specifies CASKGENYEQYF.

This chain joins TRBV7-9 and TRBJ2-3; 7 positions agree with TRBD2. Germline V gene lookup returns CDR1 SEHNR and CDR2 FQNEAQ (reference sequence). V trimming: 5 bases; J trimming: 2 bases; junction bases outside the gene matches: 7. The CDR3 contains 15 residues. This CDR3 is CASSIGAGVTDTQYF. CDR3 coding DNA: TGTGCCAGCAGCATCGGGGCGGGGGTCACAGATACGCAGTATTTT.

The V and J genes are TRBV28 and TRBJ2-7; unclear D gene. The germline gives CDR1 MDHEN, CDR2 SYDVKM. This CDR3 has 15 residues. V lost 3 bases and J lost 3, with 15 bases in between. The CDR3 region has the DNA TGTGCCAGCAGTTTGTCAAATCCAGAAGGCTACGAGCAGTACTTC. Translation gives CASSLSNPEGYEQYF.

A few counts support this clonotype. The J gene is TRBJ2-3, the V gene TRBV7-9; D assignment may be TRBD1 or TRBD2 (5 bases each). The CDR3 is 15 residues long. Trimming shortened V by 2 bases and J by 2 bases, and 11 bases separated the two germline ends. CDR1 SEHNR and CDR2 FQNEAQ come from the germline V gene (reference sequence). The CDR3 DNA reads TGTGCCAGCAGCTTATTTCTCGGGGCCACAGATACGCAGTATTTT. Protein sequence: CASSLFLGATDTQYF.

The rearrangement links TRBV6-2 or TRBV6-3 to TRBJ1-2; D might be TRBD1 (6 bases). The V end lost 8 bases, the J end lost 3 bases, and 13 bases lay between the germline ends. The CDR3 spans 13 residues. Germline V gene data show CDR1 as MNHEY and CDR2 as SVGEGT. The DNA of the CDR3 is TGTGCCAGCCACAGAGCAGGGGACTATGGCTACACCTTC. It encodes CASHRAGDYGYTF.

This clonotype was detected only a few times. The genes are TRBV4-3 and TRBJ2-2, with 7 bases lining up with TRBD1. CDR1 LGHNA and CDR2 YSLEER come from the germline V gene. This CDR3 is 16 amino acids long. V dropped 1 base and J dropped 7; count of bases not matched to a gene: 9. The CDR3 DNA sequence: TGCGCCAGCAGCCAAGCCCCGACAGGGTTGGGCGGGGAGCTGTTTTTT. Translated: CASSQAPTGLGGELFF.

This clonotype was recorded a few times. The chain carries TRBV19 and TRBJ2-1, with 8 bases lining up with TRBD2. The germline CDR1 and CDR2 sequences are LNHDA and SQIVND (reference sequence). CDR3 size: 14 residues. Losses at the gene ends were 7 bases for V and 9 bases for J; bases not matched to a gene: 11. The CDR3 spells CASTGGRESTEQFF. For the CDR3, the DNA is TGTGCCAGTACGGGGGGGAGGGAGAGCACTGAGCAGTTCTTC.

Regarding this clonotype: This may be a read error: a much more frequent sequence differs by one nucleotide. The chain combines TRBV29-1 with TRBJ2-3, with 9 bases lining up with TRBD1. CDR1 is SQVTM and CDR2 is ANQGSEA in the germline V gene. This CDR3 comprises 17 residues. The CDR3 reads CSATGGFNSLSTDTRYF. In nucleotides, the CDR3 is TGCAGCGCCACAGGGGGCTTTAACTCTCTTAGCACAGATACGCGGTATTTT.

This clonotype was seen more than once but under ten times. This sequence joins TRBV3-1 and TRBJ2-3; 7 nucleotides line up with TRBD2. V trimming: 4 bases; J trimming: 6 bases; junction bases outside the gene matches: 10. This CDR3 has 15 residues. The germline CDR1 and CDR2 sequences are LGHDT and YNNKEL (reference sequence). In DNA form, the CDR3 reads TGTGCCAGCAGCCGCCGGGGCGGGAGAGATGATACGCAGTATTTT. The encoded protein is CASSRRGGRDDTQYF.

The rearrangement links TRBV23-1 to TRBJ2-4; D call uncertain. TRBV23-1 is treated as an ORF (open reading frame) with a function not yet certain. Trimming took 6 bases from V and 1 from J, leaving 19 bases between them. The length of the CDR3 is 17 residues. The CDR3 coding sequence is TGCGCCAGCAGCTGCCGGGCCATCCGGTGGGCCAAAAACATTCAGTACTTC. It specifies CASSCRAIRWAKNIQYF.

This clonotype was seen a few times. J is TRBJ2-7 and V is TRBV4-2; 8 bases match TRBD1. Germline-derived CDR1 and CDR2 are LGHNA and YNFKEQ. The CDR3 has 14 amino acids. The V segment lost 0 bases and the J segment 6 bases; nucleotides outside the gene matches: 4. The CDR3 is CASSQDGTGGEQYF. CDR3 DNA sequence: TGTGCCAGCAGCCAAGATGGGACAGGTGGCGAGCAGTACTTC.

This chain links TRBV3-1 with TRBJ2-7; tentatively, D is TRBD1 (6 bases). There are 12 residues in the CDR3. The V end lost 10 bases, the J end lost 2 bases, and 12 bases lay between the germline ends. CDR1 and CDR2 from the germline V gene are LGHDT and YNNKEL (reference sequence). The CDR3: CATASGAYEQYF. Here the CDR3 DNA reads TGTGCCACCGCCTCAGGGGCCTACGAGCAGTACTTC.

This clonotype has a count of ten or more. CDR3 amino acids: CASSGTTLSTDTQYF. The CDR3 nucleotides read TGTGCCAGCAGCGGGACTACCCTATCCACAGATACGCAGTATTTT. The chain links TRBV7-6 to TRBJ2-3; 7 positions match TRBD2. This CDR3 has 15 residues. The ends lost 5 bases at V and 2 bases at J; junction bases unmatched: 7. The germline V gene has CDR1 SGHVS and CDR2 FNYEAQ. The whole variable domain, filled in from reference TRBV7-6 and TRBJ2-3, reads GAGVSQSPRYKVTKRGQDVALRCDPISGHVSLYWYRQALGQGPEFLTYFNYEAQQDKSGLPNDRFSAERPEGSISTLTIQRTEQRDSAMYRCASSGTTLSTDTQYFGPGTRLTVL.